The T cell receptor (beta chain) described here comes from a study of T cells in localized non-small cell lung cancer. Study findings and constraints: Longer overall survival accompanied higher blood T cell density. Peak T cell clonality was found in uninvolved adjacent lung, exceeding tumor.

Assay used: immunoSEQ multiplex PCR; TCRdb lists only in-frame clones, some missing. The table has over 25,000 clones, around four fifths seen once. The germline gives CDR1 ENHRY, CDR2 SYGVKD. This CDR3 is 14 amino acids long. As regards this clone: The target antigen is unknown. At one of its ends the junction is not consistent with the germline gene, which may arise from a read error. Other DNA sequences in this sample translate to the same CDR3.

The material was peripheral blood, obtained before any cancer treatment. The V call is TRBV10-3, the J call TRBJ1-6; D unresolved. The TCR originated in a male donor aged 60 or older with stage II squamous cell lung carcinoma. This chain's CDR3 is CAISEWAGDSPLHF. The CDR3 region has the DNA TGCGCCATCAGTGAGTGGGCAGGCGATTCACCCCTCCACTTT.